This T cell receptor (beta chain) was recovered during a study of T cells after yellow fever vaccination. Notes on the study in general: Contaminating bulk clonotypes could be abundant in FACS-sorted repertoires. Some clonotypes, a small share, were shared between CD4 and CD8 compartments. Post-booster samples contained most primary-vaccination clones (around 95% CD4, about 90% CD8).

There are a few counts of this clonotype. The antigen remains undetermined. In TCRdb, the 5' RACE reads were re-called with MiXCR into one record per CDR3 protein. The table includes 250,000 to 300,000 distinct CDR3 sequences, 5.2% detected once. V shed 4 bases and J 7 bases; nucleotides not matched to a gene: 13. The CDR3 runs 15 residues. Per the germline V gene, CDR1 is DFQATT and CDR2 is SNEGSKA (reference sequence). The sequence came from a man in his late teens or twenties who received the YFV17D yellow fever vaccine. The specimen was CD4+ T cells sorted from PBMCs, collected on the day of the yellow fever booster vaccination. V gene TRBV20-1 combines with J gene TRBJ2-7; TRBD1 agrees at 10 bases. CDR3 bases: TGCAGTGCTAAACCGCCATCCGGGACAGGGGTGGAGCAGTACTTC. It yields the protein CSAKPPSGTGVEQYF.